Listed below are T cell receptor beta chains from one sample, sequenced in a study of shared clonotypes between healthy human individuals. Sequencing was performed with immunoSEQ multiplex PCR; in TCRdb, only in-frame clones are kept and a portion is missing. The table shows about 1 million clones, with about 76% occurring only once. The sequencing sample was made of memory CD4+ T cells sorted from blood. These receptors were obtained from a young man in good health. Both conserved end residues are trimmed from each CDR3.

TRBV19	ASSIGTDTQY
TRBV7-3	ASSGSPKYYCLYSNQPQH
TRBV28	ASSLQDRDYQPQH
TRBV6-1	ASSAAGLSYNEQF
TRBV7-8	ASTLFPGTGELF
TRBV7-2	ASSLAIASGAYNEQF
TRBV9	ASSSGGISTGELF
TRBV21-1	ASSKSGSKGGTEAF
TRBV13	ASSLPGGSYEQY
TRBV5-1	ASSFAGSQETQY
TRBV5-1	ASSSYPDNSQPQH
TRBV10-2	ASSREPYYGYT
TRBV5-6	ASSLKGLSGNTIY
TRBV1	TSSQDKQREVNSHEQF
TRBV28	ASSFLRTLNNYGYT
TRBV27	ASSLFVGSNEQF
TRBV9	ASSVEDSSYEQY
TRBV6-1	ASIIGLAAFYEQY
TRBV5-1	ASARADGRNTEAF
TRBV5-1	ASSLEPGSYGYT
TRBV6-1	ASAEGGKNSPLH
TRBV5-1	ASSLGTDRANYGYT
TRBV11-3	ASRLVLAYEQY
TRBV11-3	ASSSGQGDGNTIY
TRBV18	ASSPMRYTEAF
TRBV28	ASSSPGTAAYGYT
TRBV18	ASSPPAGTRGYEQY
TRBV5-1	ASTGGVETQY
TRBV7-3	ASSLEGSDNEQF
TRBV5-1	ASSLEQTQY
TRBV30	AWSVKKRMDTQY
TRBV9	ASSVDPSTTEAF
TRBV30	AWSVRGVWSNSPLH
TRBV7-2	ASSLEIEQF
TRBV1	TSDREWRFYGYT
TRBV30	AWSNGRGRYGYT
TRBV5-8	ASSLAQAGGEKLF
TRBV30	AWSLDRGVGYT
TRBV7-9	ASSPKTGNQPQH
TRBV7-2	ASSLSSLGQETSPLH
TRBV6-5	ASSPGQGAYQPQH
TRBV4-1	ASSQGSRTNEKLF
TRBV9	ASSRGVGNQPQH
TRBV27	ASSLGLAGVNEQF
TRBV12-2	ASRPRDRWDTDTQY
TRBV7-2	ASSRLASTYNEQF
TRBV30	AWSVSTGNTIY